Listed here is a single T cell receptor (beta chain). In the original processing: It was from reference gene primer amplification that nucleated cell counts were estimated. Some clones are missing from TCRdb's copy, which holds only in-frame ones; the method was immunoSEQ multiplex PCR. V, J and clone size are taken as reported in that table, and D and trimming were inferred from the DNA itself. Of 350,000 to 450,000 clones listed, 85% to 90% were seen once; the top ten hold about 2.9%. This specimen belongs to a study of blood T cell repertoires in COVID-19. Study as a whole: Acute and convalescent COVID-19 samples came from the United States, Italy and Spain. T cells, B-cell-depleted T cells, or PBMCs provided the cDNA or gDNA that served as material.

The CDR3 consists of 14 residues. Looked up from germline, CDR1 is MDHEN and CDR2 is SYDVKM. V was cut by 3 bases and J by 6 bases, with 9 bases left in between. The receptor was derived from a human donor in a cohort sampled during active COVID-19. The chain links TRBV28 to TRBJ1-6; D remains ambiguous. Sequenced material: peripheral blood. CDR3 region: CASSFPPSNSPLHF. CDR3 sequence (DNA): TGTGCCAGCAGTTTCCCCCCCTCTAATTCACCCCTCCACTTT. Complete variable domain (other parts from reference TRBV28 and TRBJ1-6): DVKVTQSSRYLVKRTGEKVFLECVQDMDHENMFWYRQDPGLGLRLIYFSYDVKMKEKGDIPEGYSVSREKKERFSLILESASTNQTSMYLCASSFPPSNSPLHFGNGTRLTVT.